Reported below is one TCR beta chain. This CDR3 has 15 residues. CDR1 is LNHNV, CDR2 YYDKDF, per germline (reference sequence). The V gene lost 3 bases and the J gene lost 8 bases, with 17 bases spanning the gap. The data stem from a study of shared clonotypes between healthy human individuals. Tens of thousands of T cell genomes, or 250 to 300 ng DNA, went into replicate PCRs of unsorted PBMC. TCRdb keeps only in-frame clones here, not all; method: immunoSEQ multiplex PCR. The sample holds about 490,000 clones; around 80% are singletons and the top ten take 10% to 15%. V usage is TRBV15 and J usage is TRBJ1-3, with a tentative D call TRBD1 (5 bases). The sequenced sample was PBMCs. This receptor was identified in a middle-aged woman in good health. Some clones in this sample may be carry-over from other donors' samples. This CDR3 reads CATSSHQAAGDTIYF. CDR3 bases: TGTGCCACCAGCAGTCACCAAGCCGCGGGGGACACCATATATTTT.